This TCR beta chain appears in the sequencing data of a study of blood T cell repertoires in COVID-19. In the original workflow: Quantification of nucleated cells was approximated via reference gene primer amplification. Sequenced by immunoSEQ multiplex PCR; TCRdb stores in-frame clones only, minus some. For V, J and clone size, that table is used; D and trimming come from the DNA. The sample yields 200,000 to 300,000 clones, 82% seen once. Material: peripheral blood. The clonotype was recovered from a woman aged 60-75 years with active or convalescent COVID-19.

CDR3 sequence (DNA): TGTGCCAGCAGTGAATATATCGGGACAGGGGGTTCAGGGGCTGAAGCTTTCTTT. Translating it yields CASSEYIGTGGSGAEAFF. This chain links TRBV25-1 with TRBJ1-1, with 11 positions matching TRBD1. V gave up 0 bases and J gave up 6 bases; unmatched junction bases: 12. The CDR3 covers 18 residues. Germline V gene sequence: CDR1 MGHDK, CDR2 SYGVNS.